This note documents a single T cell receptor (beta chain) sequence. The antigen remains undetermined. These data are taken from a study of T cells expressing NK-cell markers. Study context: Sorted T-cell subsets CD3+CD56+NKG2C+, CD3+CD56+NKG2C- and CD3+CD56-NKG2C+ were TCR beta-sequenced. General study results and limits: These same clonotypes (in a few donors) also led the CD3+CD56-NKG2C+ fraction.

Generation of TCR beta cDNA was performed by 5'RACE template switching incorporating UMIs. No DNA is given; TCRdb re-called the 5' RACE reads and lists each CDR3 protein once. Reported are some 390,000 distinct CDR3 sequences; the ten largest clones contain over 8.5%. Per the germline V gene, CDR1 is SGHAT and CDR2 is FQNNGV. There are 15 residues in the CDR3. The V and J genes are TRBV11-2 and TRBJ2-5; TCRdb selects TRBD2, and the lack of DNA leaves this call unchecked. The sequenced material came from blood T cells: a sorted CD56 or NKG2C T cell subset, CD4+ or CD8+ T cells, or bulk PBMC T cells (not recorded which). This clonotype originated in a woman in her 50s in good health. This CDR3 reads CASSPETSGRGTQYF.